This T cell receptor (beta chain) was identified in a study of T cells in Graves' hyperthyroidism and ophthalmopathy. Overall study context: Blood from the periphery was taken at initial diagnosis, before any treatment.

This clonotype was seen many times. Hyperthyroidism in the patients, aged 18 to 65, was newly diagnosed and under 2 months in duration. Pregnant or lactating patients were excluded, as were those with uncontrolled infection or other autoimmune disease. In making diagnoses, clinical symptoms, serum thyroxine and TRAb, thyroid ultrasound and orbital computed tomography were all used. Amplified regions were TCR beta CDR3 sequences from RNA transcripts. During a first-round RT-PCR of the TCR CDR3, the HTBI primer set was used. MiXCR, applied by TCRdb to the multiplex PCR reads, yields one record per CDR3 protein. In the table there are about 590,000 distinct CDR3 sequences, more than 15% of which are singletons. This CDR3 contains 14 residues. Germline V gives CDR1 DFQATT, CDR2 SNEGSKA (reference sequence). V was cut by 5 bases and J by 3 bases, with 16 bases left in between.

Sequenced: blood. V is TRBV20-1 and J is TRBJ1-2; D is unresolved. This clonotype was sampled from a woman aged 30 to 39 with Graves' hyperthyroidism. This CDR3 is CSAPPAGVYYGYTF. CDR3 sequence (DNA): TGCAGTGCTCCCCCCGCCGGGGTTTACTATGGCTACACCTTC.